These 27 T cell receptor beta chains originate from one sample sequenced in a study of blood T cell repertoires in COVID-19. Profiling relied on immunoSEQ multiplex PCR, and the TCRdb table lists in-frame clones only, not all of them. The table includes about 26,000 clones, approximately 85% detected once. The specimen sequenced was peripheral blood. All receptors derive from a woman of 80 years or more with COVID-19, enrolled during active disease.

The chain combines TRBV15 with TRBJ2-7; D is undetermined. The CDR3 contains 13 residues. Germline values: CDR1 LNHNV, CDR2 YYDKDF (reference sequence). V lost 4 bases and J lost 1, with 8 bases in between. For the CDR3, the DNA is TGTGCCACCAGCACCCCAGAATCCTACGAGCAGTACTTC. This gives the protein CATSTPESYEQYF.

The chain is built from TRBV30 and TRBJ1-6; D might be TRBD1 (6 bases). The V end was cut by 4 bases, the J end by 9 bases, with 16 bases between. The germline V gene has CDR1 GTSNPN and CDR2 SVGIG (reference sequence). The CDR3 consists of 14 residues. The CDR3 loop is CAWKGRGLGSPLHF. CDR3 DNA: TGTGCCTGGAAGGGCAGGGGTTTAGGTTCACCCCTCCACTTT.

J is TRBJ1-1 and V is TRBV29-1; D gene unclear. Deletions cut 6 bases from V and 1 base from J, with 12 bases between. The CDR3 is 13 residues long. Germline V gene data show CDR1 as SQVTM and CDR2 as ANQGSEA. This CDR3 reads CSVLGRGNTEAFF. CDR3 DNA: TGCAGCGTGCTCGGACGGGGGAACACTGAAGCTTTCTTT.

V is TRBV6-5 and J is TRBJ1-2; D possibly corresponds to TRBD1 (5 bases). CDR1 and CDR2 (germline): MNHEY, SVGAGI. The CDR3 contains 11 residues. Between the trimmed V and J ends, which lost 4 bases and 7 bases, there was a span of 7 bases. DNA for the CDR3: TGTGCCAGCAGTTGGGGGGGTGGCTACACCTTC. Protein sequence: CASSWGGGYTF.

This clone has more than one count but fewer than ten. The chain has TRBV4-1 and TRBJ1-1; D not resolved. CDR3 size: 15 residues. Germline V gene sequence: CDR1 MGHRA, CDR2 YSYEKL. V was trimmed by 2 bases and J by 1 base, leaving 11 bases between them. The CDR3 is CASSQPGSANTEAFF. In DNA, the CDR3 is TGCGCCAGCAGCCAACCGGGGTCCGCGAACACTGAAGCTTTCTTT.

The chain has TRBV10-3 and TRBJ2-2; D unclear. Germline V gene data show CDR1 as ENHRY and CDR2 as SYGVKD. The CDR3 is made up of 13 amino acids. V lost 4 bases, J lost 2 bases, and 5 bases lay in between. The CDR3, as DNA: TGTGCCATCAGTGGTCCAAACACCGGGGAGCTGTTTTTT. As protein: CAISGPNTGELFF.

This chain joins TRBV28 and TRBJ1-2; 8 bases are a match to TRBD1. This CDR3 has 14 amino acids. Looked up from germline, CDR1 is MDHEN and CDR2 is SYDVKM. V lost 6 bases, J lost 8 bases, and 11 bases stayed unmatched. CDR3 nucleotides: TGTGCCAGCAGGGACTCGACAGGGGTCGGGGGCTACACCTTC. This sequence encodes CASRDSTGVGGYTF.

The J gene is TRBJ1-5, the V gene TRBV2; D is unresolved. The CDR3 covers 12 residues. The V end was cut by 3 bases, the J end by 9 bases, with 9 bases between. The germline CDR1 and CDR2 sequences are SNHLY and FYNNEI. DNA for the CDR3: TGTGCCAGCAGTGACTCTTTGTTGCCCCAGCATTTT. Its protein product is CASSDSLLPQHF.

This rearrangement joins TRBV6-5 to TRBJ1-1; 8 positions match TRBD1. The J segment lost 4 bases and the V segment lost 5 bases, leaving 9 bases of the junction unmatched. CDR3 length: 15 amino acids. Germline V CDR1 and CDR2: MNHEY, SVGAGI. CDR3 in amino acids: CASSPQGAQGTEAFF. The CDR3 DNA sequence: TGTGCCAGCAGTCCCCAGGGGGCGCAGGGCACTGAAGCTTTCTTT.

This clone is a singleton in its sample. The rearrangement links TRBV5-4 to TRBJ2-3; TRBD1 agrees at 9 bases. V gave up 4 bases and J gave up 2 bases; unmatched junction bases: 5. CDR1 and CDR2 from the germline V gene are SGHNT and YYREEE (reference sequence). The CDR3 contains 15 residues. The CDR3 sequence is CASSRDRGVTDTQYF. In DNA form, the CDR3 reads TGTGCCAGCAGCCGTGACAGGGGGGTCACAGATACGCAGTATTTT.

The CDR3 sequence is CASSIVGGSLTEAFF. In DNA, the CDR3 is TGTGCCAGTAGTATAGTCGGGGGTAGTTTGACTGAAGCTTTCTTT. This chain links TRBV19 with TRBJ1-1, with D possibly matching TRBD1 (5 bases). Germline V lookup: CDR1 LNHDA, CDR2 SQIVND (reference sequence). This CDR3 comprises 15 residues. The V end was cut by 1 base, the J end by 5 bases, with 14 bases between. The full variable domain, in which reference TRBV19 and TRBJ1-1 provide the parts outside the CDR3, is DGGITQSPKYLFRKEGQNVTLSCEQNLNHDAMYWYRQDPGQGLRLIYYSQIVNDFQKGDIAEGYSVSREKKESFPLTVTSAQKNPTAFYLCASSIVGGSLTEAFFGQGTRLTVV.

A note on this clone: The junction does not match germline at one end; this may be a read error. The chain carries TRBV28 and TRBJ1-2; D perhaps matches TRBD1 (5 bases). From germline, CDR1 is MDHEN and CDR2 SYDVKM. The CDR3 extends over 15 amino acids. The CDR3 coding sequence is TGTGCCAGCACTTTAAGGGGCGCGACTAACTATGGCTACACCTTC. Translating it yields CASTLRGATNYGYTF.

Here the CDR3 reads CASRLTGAMAEAFF. In DNA, the CDR3 is TGTGCCAGCAGGCTCACAGGAGCAATGGCTGAAGCTTTCTTT. The chain combines TRBV3-1 (or the pseudogene TRBV3-2) with TRBJ1-1; the D gene is possibly TRBD1 (5 bases). V lost 6 bases and J lost 6, with 17 bases in between. This CDR3 spans 14 amino acids. Looked up from germline, CDR1 is LGHDT and CDR2 is YNNKEL (reference sequence).

In this sample, this clone turned up once. The chain employs TRBV10-3 and TRBJ1-2; 8 bases are a match to TRBD1. This CDR3 has 13 amino acids. V trimming: 5 bases; J trimming: 4 bases; junction bases outside the gene matches: 3. Germline V gene sequence: CDR1 ENHRY, CDR2 SYGVKD. The CDR3 nucleotides are TGTGCCATCAGTCTTGGACAGGGCTATGGCTACACCTTC. It codes for CAISLGQGYGYTF.

CDR3 region: CASSLPSANTGELFF. The CDR3 bases are TGTGCCAGCAGTTTGCCCAGCGCGAACACCGGGGAGCTGTTTTTT. V usage is TRBV28 and J usage is TRBJ2-2; no firm D call. The CDR3 runs to 15 residues. With 3 bases removed from V and 0 bases from J, the gap between germline ends came to 8 bases. Germline lookup yields CDR1 MDHEN and CDR2 SYDVKM.

The chain recombines TRBV5-1 with TRBJ2-1; 8 positions agree with TRBD2. V shed 3 bases, J shed 5 bases, and the junction held 13 bases outside the gene matches. CDR3 length: 17 amino acids. CDR1 and CDR2 from the germline V gene are SGHRS and YFSETQ. CDR3 sequence reads: CASSSGLGNLPNNEQFF. The CDR3 bases are TGCGCCAGCAGCTCGGGACTAGGGAACCTCCCGAACAATGAGCAGTTCTTC. The whole variable domain, filled in from reference TRBV5-1 and TRBJ2-1, reads KAGVTQTPRYLIKTRGQQVTLSCSPISGHRSVSWYQQTPGQGLQFLFEYFSETQRNKGNFPGRFSGRQFSNSRSEMNVSTLELGDSALYLCASSSGLGNLPNNEQFFGPGTRLTVL.

For the CDR3, the DNA is TGTGCCAGCAGTTACGCTTTTACAGGGGGCGCAGAGCAGTACTTC. It yields the protein CASSYAFTGGAEQYF. This rearrangement joins TRBV6-5 to TRBJ2-7; TRBD1 matches at 9 bases. Germline CDR1 MNHEY, CDR2 SVGAGI. The CDR3 is made up of 15 amino acids. J lost 7 bases, V lost 2 bases, and 9 bases had no gene match.

The J gene is TRBJ1-1, the V gene TRBV12-5; TRBD1 might be the D (6 bases). Per germline, CDR1 LGHNT and CDR2 FRNRAP. Trimming took off 0 bases at V and 3 bases at J, with 17 bases between the two ends. The CDR3 is made up of 17 amino acids. CDR3 sequence (DNA): TGTGCTAGTGGTTTGGTACTTGGGGGGGGCAAGGACACTGAAGCTTTCTTT. Amino acid sequence: CASGLVLGGGKDTEAFF.

This chain joins TRBV7-6 and TRBJ1-3, with TRBD1 matching over 11 bases. The germline CDR1 and CDR2 sequences are SGHVS and FNYEAQ. With V trimmed by 3 bases and J by 2 bases, 9 bases remained unmatched. This CDR3 has 18 amino acids. The CDR3 DNA reads as TGTGCCAGCAGCTTGGAGGCGGGACAGGGGGACCCTGGAAACACCATATATTTT. Translating it yields CASSLEAGQGDPGNTIYF. Drawing the rest from reference TRBV7-6 and TRBJ1-3, the complete variable domain is GAGVSQSPRYKVTKRGQDVALRCDPISGHVSLYWYRQALGQGPEFLTYFNYEAQQDKSGLPNDRFSAERPEGSISTLTIQRTEQRDSAMYRCASSLEAGQGDPGNTIYFGEGSWLTVV.

This chain connects TRBV30 to TRBJ2-7; D possibly corresponds to TRBD2 (5 bases). Trimming took 0 bases from V and 7 from J, leaving 13 bases between them. Germline V lookup: CDR1 GTSNPN, CDR2 SVGIG (reference sequence). The CDR3 contains 13 residues. DNA of the CDR3: TGTGCCTGGAGTGTAGTAGGCAGAGGGGAGCAGTACTTC. Protein product: CAWSVVGRGEQYF.

V is TRBV11-3 and J is TRBJ2-7; 7 nucleotides agree with TRBD1. Germline V lookup: CDR1 SGHNT, CDR2 YENEEA. V was clipped by 5 bases and J by 0 bases; unmatched bases: 4. The CDR3 contains 14 residues. The CDR3 spells CASSNTGDSYEQYF. The CDR3 nucleotides read TGTGCCAGCAGCAACACAGGGGACTCCTACGAGCAGTACTTC.

The CDR3: CASSSDRGRLNEQFF. The CDR3 nucleotides read TGTGCCAGCAGCTCAGACAGGGGGCGCCTGAATGAGCAGTTCTTC. The V gene is TRBV11-3, the J gene TRBJ2-1, with 10 bases identical to TRBD1. Unmatched junction bases numbered 7, after V lost 4 bases and J lost 7 bases. The CDR3 has 15 residues. CDR1 is SGHNT, CDR2 YENEEA, per germline.

This clone was counted between two and nine times. J is TRBJ1-5 and V is TRBV5-1; 11 bases fit TRBD1. V was clipped by 1 base and J by 3 bases; unmatched bases: 12. Looked up from germline, CDR1 is SGHRS and CDR2 is YFSETQ. This CDR3 is 19 amino acids long. The CDR3 sequence is CASSLTGTGGTGTNQPQHF. The CDR3 region has the DNA TGCGCCAGCAGCTTGACCGGGACAGGGGGTACAGGGACCAATCAGCCCCAGCATTTT.

This chain connects TRBV5-4 to TRBJ2-5; D call uncertain. V was shortened by 1 base and J by 3 bases, with 10 bases between the two germline ends. CDR3 length: 14 residues. CDR1 SGHNT and CDR2 YYREEE come from the germline V gene (reference sequence). The CDR3 sequence is CASSLWLVKETQYF. The CDR3 DNA reads TGTGCCAGCAGCTTGTGGCTAGTAAAAGAGACCCAGTACTTC.

The CDR3 sequence: CASRQTRDRAHTEAFF. The CDR3, as DNA: TGTGCCAGCAGACAGACCCGGGACAGGGCCCACACTGAAGCTTTCTTT. This chain links TRBV27 with TRBJ1-1; 9 nucleotides match TRBD1. Germline V gene data show CDR1 as MNHEY and CDR2 as SMNVEV (reference sequence). CDR3 length: 16 amino acids. Trimming removed 6 bases from V and 3 bases from J; junction bases left unmatched: 11.

CDR3 sequence (DNA): TGTGCCAGCAGCCAAGGAACAGGGTATGGCTACACCTTC. It translates to CASSQGTGYGYTF. The chain couples TRBV14 to TRBJ1-2, with a tentative D call TRBD1 (6 bases). Trimming left V 1 base short and J 5 bases short, with 8 bases between. The CDR3 length is 13 residues. Germline V gene sequence: CDR1 SGHDN, CDR2 FVKESK.

CDR3 in amino acids: CASSILAGGQKDTQYF. In DNA form, the CDR3 reads TGTGCCAGCAGCATACTAGCGGGGGGCCAGAAGGATACGCAGTATTTT. The rearrangement uses TRBV3-1 (or the pseudogene TRBV3-2) and TRBJ2-3, with 12 bases fitting TRBD2. Germline V CDR1 and CDR2: LGHDT, YNNKEL (reference sequence). Germline trimming cut 5 bases from V and 6 bases from J; bases unmatched to any gene: 9. The CDR3 sequence is 16 residues long.